A single sample gave rise to the 2 T cell receptor beta chains below, sequenced in a study of OX40 agonist ivuxolimab in advanced cancers. Measured with immunoSEQ multiplex PCR; TCRdb has only the in-frame clones, and not every one. Among around 67,000 clones listed, 80% to 90% were seen once. Sequenced here: CD4+ or CD8+ T cells sorted from blood, sampled in a trial of the OX40 agonist ivuxolimab. Receptors were obtained from an adult with an advanced solid tumor such as melanoma, head and neck, liver or kidney cancer.

The chain employs TRBV5-6 and TRBJ2-3; TRBD2 matches 9 bases. The CDR3 contains 15 residues. Germline lookup yields CDR1 SGHDT and CDR2 YYEEEE. V lost 5 bases, J lost 4 bases, and 8 bases stayed unmatched. CDR3 sequence (DNA): TGTGCCAGCAGTGTAGCGGGAGTGGGGGCAGATACGCAGTATTTT. This codes for CASSVAGVGADTQYF. Based on the CDR3 plus reference TRBV5-6 and TRBJ2-3, the full variable domain is DAGVTQSPTHLIKTRGQQVTLRCSPKSGHDTVSWYQQALGQGPQFIFQYYEEEERQRGNFPDRFSGHQFPNYSSELNVNALLLGDSALYLCASSVAGVGADTQYFGPGTRLTVL.

The J gene is TRBJ2-3, the V gene TRBV10-1; D remains unclear. This CDR3 region has 12 residues. Germline V gives CDR1 WNHNN, CDR2 SYGVQD (reference sequence). Trimming stripped 6 bases from V and 6 bases from J, with 10 bases between. The CDR3 spells CASSPGGDTQYF. CDR3 sequence (DNA): TGCGCCAGCAGCCCCGGTGGCGATACGCAGTATTTT.